A single sample is the source of the 27 T cell receptor beta chains below, sequenced in a study of technical replicates of blood from a handful of donors. Some clones are missing from TCRdb's copy, which holds only in-frame ones; the method was immunoSEQ multiplex PCR. Of fewer than 20,000 clones in the sample, 70% to 85% were seen once. Sample: PBMCs. Every receptor here comes from a human donor in good health. Some clones in this sample may be carry-over from other donors' samples.

The sample holds a few counts of this clone. The chain couples TRBV29-1 to TRBJ1-2; D not resolved. The CDR3 spans 11 residues. Trimming took off 7 bases at V and 4 bases at J, with 10 bases between the two ends. Germline CDR1 is SQVTM and CDR2 is ANQGSEA. CDR3 region: CSGLESYGYTF. The CDR3 coding sequence is TGCAGCGGACTCGAAAGCTATGGCTACACCTTC.

The chain carries TRBV10-2 and TRBJ2-7; 12 positions agree with TRBD2. Per germline, CDR1 WSHSY and CDR2 SAAADI. The ends lost 2 bases at V and 4 bases at J; junction bases unmatched: 3. There are 15 residues in the CDR3. The CDR3 nucleotides are TGCGCCAGCAGTGAGCCTCTAGCGGGGGGGTACGAGCAGTACTTC. Amino acid sequence: CASSEPLAGGYEQYF.

This chain connects TRBV5-1 to TRBJ2-7; D is perhaps TRBD1 (6 bases). The V gene's germline CDR1 is SGHRS and CDR2 YFSETQ. Trimming removed 4 bases at V and 0 bases at J, with 8 bases between. This CDR3 is built from 13 residues. The DNA of the CDR3 is TGCGCCAGCAGCGGACAGATCTCCTACGAGCAGTACTTC. This sequence encodes CASSGQISYEQYF.

The gene calls are TRBV27 and TRBJ2-7; the match to TRBD2 covers 8 bases. With 5 bases clipped from V and 3 bases from J, the junction kept 9 bases outside the gene matches. This CDR3 region has 15 residues. The germline V gene has CDR1 MNHEY and CDR2 SMNVEV (reference sequence). The DNA of the CDR3 is TGTGCCAGCAGTCCCGAGCTAGCGGGTTTCTACGAGCAGTACTTC. As protein: CASSPELAGFYEQYF.

The chain employs TRBV2 and TRBJ2-7, with a weak D call TRBD1 (6 bases). The length of the CDR3 is 13 residues. Trimming shortened V by 4 bases and J by 3 bases, and 10 bases separated the two germline ends. CDR1 and CDR2 from the germline V gene are SNHLY and FYNNEI. The CDR3 here is CASSAGGNYEQYF. The CDR3 region has the DNA TGTGCCAGCAGTGCTGGGGGCAACTACGAGCAGTACTTC.

The chain has TRBV7-6 and TRBJ2-5, with 10 bases that match TRBD2. This CDR3 is 15 amino acids long. V dropped 4 bases and J dropped 3; count of bases not matched to a gene: 5. Germline V gives CDR1 SGHVS, CDR2 FNYEAQ. The CDR3 loop reads CASSSWTSGKETQYF. CDR3 bases: TGTGCCAGCAGCTCCTGGACTAGCGGTAAAGAGACCCAGTACTTC.

The chain carries TRBV27 and TRBJ2-7; D is perhaps TRBD1 (5 bases). Trimming removed 2 bases from V and 1 base from J, with 6 bases in between. CDR1 is MNHEY and CDR2 is SMNVEV in the germline V gene (reference sequence). The CDR3 is 13 residues long. The CDR3 spells CASSLQGSYEQYF. The CDR3 DNA reads TGTGCCAGCAGTTTACAGGGATCCTACGAGCAGTACTTC.

This sequence joins TRBV4-1 and TRBJ2-7, with TRBD1 as a possible D gene (5 bases). Trimming took off 8 bases at V and 2 bases at J, with 13 bases between the two ends. The CDR3 sequence is 13 residues long. Germline CDR1 and CDR2: MGHRA and YSYEKL. The CDR3 loop reads CASVDSLTYEQYF. For the CDR3, the DNA is TGCGCCAGCGTTGACAGCCTTACCTACGAGCAGTACTTC.

The rearrangement uses TRBV25-1 and TRBJ2-3, with TRBD2 matching over 8 bases. From germline, CDR1 is MGHDK and CDR2 SYGVNS. V shed 6 bases, J shed 1 base, and the junction held 6 bases outside the gene matches. The CDR3 is made up of 15 amino acids. The CDR3 reads CASRELAEGTDTQYF. The CDR3 coding sequence is TGTGCCAGCAGGGAACTAGCGGAAGGCACAGATACGCAGTATTTT.

Details on this clone: Lacking the conserved final phenylalanine or tryptophan, this CDR3 likely reflects a read error. J is TRBJ1-2 and V is TRBV30; TRBD1 agrees at 10 bases. The germline V gene has CDR1 GTSNPN and CDR2 SVGIG (reference sequence). V shed 5 bases, J shed 8 bases, and the junction held 8 bases outside the gene matches. CDR3 size: 13 residues. CDR3 residues: CAWGGQGLRGYTL. CDR3 nucleotides: TGTGCCTGGGGGGGACAGGGGCTTCGAGGCTACACCCTC.

The chain has TRBV7-9 and TRBJ1-1, with D perhaps matching TRBD1 (5 bases). The CDR3 totals 14 residues. CDR1 SEHNR and CDR2 FQNEAQ come from the germline V gene (reference sequence). The germline V and J ends were trimmed by 8 bases and 1 base, with 14 bases remaining between them. The CDR3 sequence: CASDWIQGNTEAFF. As DNA, the CDR3 is TGTGCCAGCGATTGGATCCAGGGGAACACTGAAGCTTTCTTT.

This rearrangement joins TRBV28 to TRBJ2-1, with TRBD2 matching 10 bases. Germline assignment: CDR1 MDHEN and CDR2 SYDVKM. V dropped 2 bases and J dropped 1; count of bases not matched to a gene: 5. This CDR3 is 17 amino acids long. The CDR3 is CASSLGAGGGSYNEQFF. In nucleotides, the CDR3 is TGTGCCAGCAGTTTAGGAGCGGGAGGGGGGTCCTACAATGAGCAGTTCTTC.

This clone was detected only once. The chain has TRBV7-8 and TRBJ2-3; 7 nucleotides line up with TRBD2. The CDR3 covers 20 residues. Germline V lookup: CDR1 SGHVS, CDR2 FQNEAQ. V gave up 5 bases and J gave up 2 bases; unmatched junction bases: 22. CDR3: CASSNTRGAGARKFTDTQYF. CDR3 sequence (DNA): TGTGCCAGCAGCAATACCCGAGGGGCGGGAGCCCGAAAATTCACAGATACGCAGTATTTT.

The CDR3 DNA is TGTGCCACCTCCCCGGGTTTTGAAGCTTTCTTT. Residues: CATSPGFEAFF. V usage is TRBV28 and J usage is TRBJ1-1, with D uncertain. V dropped 10 bases and J dropped 7 bases, with 13 bases sitting between them. CDR3 length: 11 amino acids. Per the germline V gene, CDR1 is MDHEN and CDR2 is SYDVKM. The whole variable domain, remainder taken from reference TRBV28 and TRBJ1-1, is DVKVTQSSRYLVKRTGEKVFLECVQDMDHENMFWYRQDPGLGLRLIYFSYDVKMKEKGDIPEGYSVSREKKERFSLILESASTNQTSMYLCATSPGFEAFFGQGTRLTVV.

This clone was observed a handful of times. The gene calls are TRBV2 and TRBJ1-4, with 8 bases that match TRBD1. J lost 5 bases, V lost 8 bases, and 10 bases had no gene match. Germline CDR1 SNHLY, CDR2 FYNNEI. The CDR3 is 15 residues long. For the CDR3, the DNA is TGTGCCAGCGCCTTTCGACAGGGGAAAAATGAAAAACTGTTTTTT. This encodes CASAFRQGKNEKLFF.

The CDR3 region has the DNA TGCGCCAGCAGCTCAACCCCCCTAGCGGGAGTAAGCAATGAGCAGTTCTTC. Translation: CASSSTPLAGVSNEQFF. The chain combines TRBV5-1 with TRBJ2-1; 10 positions agree with TRBD2. Germline values: CDR1 SGHRS, CDR2 YFSETQ. With 3 bases clipped from V and 6 bases from J, the junction kept 12 bases outside the gene matches. The CDR3 consists of 17 residues.

The gene calls are TRBV7-9 and TRBJ2-2; TRBD2 matches at 7 bases. The V gene end was trimmed by 6 bases and the J gene end by 0 bases; junction bases not matched to a gene: 10. This CDR3 is built from 17 residues. The germline V gene encodes CDR1 SEHNR and CDR2 FQNEAQ (reference sequence). The CDR3 sequence: CASRKGGGGSNTGELFF. Written as DNA, the CDR3 is TGTGCCAGCAGGAAAGGTGGGGGGGGATCGAACACCGGGGAGCTGTTTTTT.

This clone was observed a single time. The DNA for the CDR3 is TGCGCCAGCAGCCGACCCGGGACAGACTACAATGAGCAGTTCTTC. Protein sequence: CASSRPGTDYNEQFF. The chain couples TRBV4-1 to TRBJ2-1, with TRBD1 matching 7 bases. V was pared by 4 bases and J by 3 bases, with 6 bases of the junction left unmatched. Germline CDR1 MGHRA, CDR2 YSYEKL. This CDR3 spans 15 amino acids.

The rearrangement uses TRBV6-1 and TRBJ2-6; no clear D gene. The CDR3 loop spans 15 amino acids. Trimming stripped 9 bases from V and 1 base from J, with 13 bases between. CDR1 and CDR2 (germline): MNHNS, SASEGT. The CDR3 nucleotides read TGTGCCAGTGGTACTACGTGGTCTGGGGCCAACGTCCTGACTTTC. This codes for CASGTTWSGANVLTF.

V usage is TRBV9 and J usage is TRBJ2-3; D might be TRBD2 (5 bases). Germline V lookup: CDR1 SGDLS, CDR2 YYNGEE. The CDR3 spans 16 residues. Trimming pared 0 bases from V and 2 bases from J, leaving 13 bases between. Written as DNA, the CDR3 is TGTGCCAGCAGCGTAGGTGGGAGCCTTATCACAGATACGCAGTATTTT. Translating it yields CASSVGGSLITDTQYF.

The chain couples TRBV7-3 to TRBJ2-7; D is possibly TRBD2 (7 bases). Germline loops: CDR1 SGHTA, CDR2 FQGTGA. V was cut by 1 base and J by 5 bases, with 12 bases left in between. The CDR3 runs 14 residues. The CDR3, as DNA: TGTGCCAGCAGCTTAAGTGTGGGGGGGCACGAGCAGTACTTC. It yields the protein CASSLSVGGHEQYF.

V and J are TRBV28 and TRBJ2-1, with 7 bases matching TRBD1. The CDR3 is 13 amino acids. Losses at the gene ends were 7 bases for V and 4 bases for J; bases not matched to a gene: 4. The germline gives CDR1 MDHEN, CDR2 SYDVKM. CDR3 sequence: CASTPDRYNEQFF. The CDR3 nucleotides read TGTGCCAGCACCCCGGACAGGTACAATGAGCAGTTCTTC.

The chain carries TRBV9 and TRBJ2-5; tentative D call: TRBD1 (6 bases). The CDR3 covers 13 residues. Trimming removed 5 bases at V and 4 bases at J, with 12 bases between. Germline-derived CDR1 and CDR2 are SGDLS and YYNGEE. CDR3 coding DNA: TGTGCCAGCAGTCCGGGACATGCAGAGACCCAGTACTTC. It codes for CASSPGHAETQYF.

This chain joins TRBV30 and TRBJ2-3; 7 bases are shared with TRBD2. The V and J ends lost 2 bases and 4 bases, in that order; junction bases with no gene match: 3. The CDR3 covers 13 residues. The germline gives CDR1 GTSNPN, CDR2 SVGIG (reference sequence). The CDR3 nucleotides read TGTGCCTGGAGTCAGCGGGGAGCAGATACGCAGTATTTT. Translated, it gives CAWSQRGADTQYF.

CDR3 protein: CASTRQGGGNEQYF. The CDR3 DNA reads as TGTGCCAGCACTCGGCAAGGGGGGGGCAACGAGCAGTACTTC. V and J are TRBV7-9 and TRBJ2-7; TRBD2 is a possible D gene (7 bases). This CDR3 has 14 residues. V was clipped by 7 bases and J by 5 bases, with 18 bases between them. Per the germline V gene, CDR1 is SEHNR and CDR2 is FQNEAQ (reference sequence). Filled out from reference TRBV7-9 and TRBJ2-7, the complete variable domain reads DTGVSQNPRHKITKRGQNVTFRCDPISEHNRLYWYRQTLGQGPEFLTYFQNEAQLEKSRLLSDRFSAERPKGSFSTLEIQRTEQGDSAMYLCASTRQGGGNEQYFGPGTRLTVT.

Judged by abundance, this clone is large (0.1 to 1%). The chain employs TRBV28 and TRBJ2-5, with TRBD2 matching 9 bases. CDR1 MDHEN and CDR2 SYDVKM come from the germline V gene. V was pared by 7 bases and J by 5 bases, with 11 bases of the junction left unmatched. The CDR3 sequence is 15 residues long. In nucleotides, the CDR3 is TGTGCCAGCACCGCAGGGCGGGAGGGGGGGGAGACCCAGTACTTC. This encodes CASTAGREGGETQYF.

The rearrangement joins TRBV10-2 to TRBJ1-3, with D perhaps matching TRBD1 (5 bases). Germline V gene sequence: CDR1 WSHSY, CDR2 SAAADI. The CDR3 loop spans 15 amino acids. V shed 2 bases and J shed 1 base, with 9 bases lying between them. CDR3 in DNA: TGCGCCAGCAGTGAGCCAGGGCAGTCTGGAAACACCATATATTTT. Its protein is CASSEPGQSGNTIYF.